The 21 T cell receptor beta chains below come from one sample, sequenced in a study of blood T cell repertoires in COVID-19. Data came from immunoSEQ multiplex PCR; TCRdb stores just in-frame clones and leaves some out. Of around 250,000 clones in the sample, 70% to 90% are singletons; the top ten hold less than 2.5%. Sequenced material: PBMCs or T cells enriched from blood (not recorded which). These receptors originate from a woman in her 50s who had recovered from COVID-19.

This clone occurred once. The V call is TRBV20-1, the J call TRBJ2-3, with D unresolved. The ends were cut back, 8 bases at V and 4 bases at J, with 10 bases in the middle. Germline loops: CDR1 DFQATT, CDR2 SNEGSKA (reference sequence). CDR3 length: 11 amino acids. CDR3 nucleotides: TGCAGTTCCATTCATTCAGATACGCAGTATTTT. As protein: CSSIHSDTQYF.

As for this clone: The same CDR3 arises from other DNA sequences in this sample as well. J is TRBJ1-1 and V is TRBV14; a weak D match, TRBD1 (5 bases). The CDR3 has 12 residues. From germline, CDR1 is SGHDN and CDR2 FVKESK. Trimming stripped 1 base from V and 8 bases from J, with 8 bases between. In DNA, the CDR3 is TGTGCCAGCAGCCAAGTGGGGGGGGAAGCTTTCTTT. It is translated as CASSQVGGEAFF.

The V call is TRBV7-9, the J call TRBJ1-5, with a tentative D call TRBD1 (5 bases). Trimming shortened V by 0 bases and J by 2 bases, and 5 bases separated the two germline ends. This CDR3 is built from 14 residues. The germline gives CDR1 SEHNR, CDR2 FQNEAQ (reference sequence). CDR3 region: CASSLAGGNQPQHF. The CDR3 bases are TGTGCCAGCAGCTTAGCAGGGGGCAATCAGCCCCAGCATTTT. The whole variable domain, filled in from reference TRBV7-9 and TRBJ1-5, reads DTGVSQNPRHKITKRGQNVTFRCDPISEHNRLYWYRQTLGQGPEFLTYFQNEAQLEKSRLLSDRFSAERPKGSFSTLEIQRTEQGDSAMYLCASSLAGGNQPQHFGDGTRLSIL.

This chain joins TRBV28 and TRBJ1-1, with a tentative D call TRBD1 (6 bases). This CDR3 region has 14 residues. The V end lost 2 bases, the J end lost 3 bases, and 10 bases lay between the germline ends. Per germline, CDR1 MDHEN and CDR2 SYDVKM. CDR3 bases: TGTGCCAGCAGTTTAGACAGGTTGTACACTGAAGCTTTCTTT. Translation gives CASSLDRLYTEAFF.

The chain employs TRBV5-1 and TRBJ2-3, with D hard to call. Germline values: CDR1 SGHRS, CDR2 YFSETQ. CDR3 length: 15 amino acids. V lost 4 bases to trimming and J lost 0 bases, with 12 bases between them. The CDR3 protein is CASSLTWASTDTQYF. The DNA of the CDR3 is TGCGCCAGCAGCCTGACATGGGCTAGCACAGATACGCAGTATTTT.

The CDR3 region has the DNA TGTGCCAGCAGTTTACAAGAGCCTCTGGGGCTCGGGCGGTCCTACGAGCAGTACTTC. Protein sequence: CASSLQEPLGLGRSYEQYF. The V call is TRBV27, the J call TRBJ2-7, with TRBD1 as a possible D gene (5 bases). Trimming shortened V by 2 bases and J by 1 base, and 24 bases separated the two germline ends. There are 19 residues in the CDR3. Germline assignment: CDR1 MNHEY and CDR2 SMNVEV (reference sequence).

This chain links TRBV5-8 with TRBJ1-5; no reliable D call. Germline CDR1 reads SGHTS; CDR2 reads YDEGEE. Trimming cost V 4 bases and J 0 bases, with 11 bases left between them. CDR3 size: 15 residues. The CDR3 nucleotides read TGTGCCAGCAGCCCTACGGGATATAGCAATCAGCCCCAGCATTTT. Translating it yields CASSPTGYSNQPQHF.

V is TRBV4-1 and J is TRBJ2-1; TRBD2 aligns across 14 bases. Per the germline V gene, CDR1 is MGHRA and CDR2 is YSYEKL. CDR3 size: 19 residues. J was trimmed by 0 bases and V by 4 bases; bases with no gene match: 8. The CDR3 DNA follows: TGCGCCAGCAGCCCTGGACTAGCGGGAGGAGGTTTCTCCTACAATGAGCAGTTCTTC. Protein: CASSPGLAGGGFSYNEQFF.

For this clone: Different DNA sequences within this sample yield the same CDR3. The rearrangement joins TRBV11-3 to TRBJ1-1; 9 bases match TRBD1. This CDR3 has 14 amino acids. With 4 bases clipped from V and 1 base from J, the junction kept 1 base outside the gene matches. The germline CDR1 and CDR2 sequences are SGHNT and YENEEA. The DNA for the CDR3 is TGTGCCAGCAGCTCGGGACAGGGGAACACTGAAGCTTTCTTT. Translation: CASSSGQGNTEAFF.

The J gene is TRBJ2-5, the V gene TRBV5-1; 8 bases align to TRBD2. V was pared by 6 bases and J by 0 bases, with 1 base of the junction left unmatched. This CDR3 has 13 amino acids. Germline loops: CDR1 SGHRS, CDR2 YFSETQ. This CDR3 is CASTAGDQETQYF. CDR3 DNA sequence: TGCGCCAGCACAGCGGGGGACCAAGAGACCCAGTACTTC.

The rearrangement links TRBV27 to TRBJ2-7; tentatively, D is TRBD1 (6 bases). The CDR3 has 14 amino acids. The germline CDR1 and CDR2 sequences are MNHEY and SMNVEV (reference sequence). Trimming removed 6 bases at V and 2 bases at J, with 14 bases between. CDR3 DNA: TGTGCCAGCAGGAAAGGGGGTATTACCTACGAGCAGTACTTC. Amino acids: CASRKGGITYEQYF.

The chain combines TRBV27 with TRBJ1-2; 8 nucleotides match TRBD1. The germline CDR1 and CDR2 sequences are MNHEY and SMNVEV (reference sequence). This CDR3 has 13 residues. The V segment lost 3 bases and the J segment 8 bases; nucleotides outside the gene matches: 5. The CDR3: CASSFRTGYGYTF. As DNA, the CDR3 is TGTGCCAGCAGTTTCCGGACAGGGTACGGCTACACCTTC.

The V gene is TRBV18, the J gene TRBJ1-3, with unresolved D. Trimming took 5 bases from V and 0 from J, leaving 8 bases between them. From germline, CDR1 is KGHSH and CDR2 LQKENI. The CDR3 has 14 residues. CDR3 in DNA: TGTGCCAGCTCAACCCAGAACTCTGGAAACACCATATATTTT. The encoded protein is CASSTQNSGNTIYF. Drawing the rest from reference TRBV18 and TRBJ1-3, the complete variable domain is NAGVMQNPRHLVRRRGQEARLRCSPMKGHSHVYWYRQLPEEGLKFMVYLQKENIIDESGMPKERFSAEFPKEGPSILRIQQVVRGDSAAYFCASSTQNSGNTIYFGEGSWLTVV.

The gene calls are TRBV5-6 and TRBJ1-3; a weak D match, TRBD1 (5 bases). Germline V CDR1 and CDR2: SGHDT, YYEEEE. The CDR3 runs 16 residues. The V end lost 0 bases, the J end lost 1 base, and 11 bases lay between the germline ends. The DNA for the CDR3 is TGTGCCAGCAGCTTGGTCGGGGGAAATTCTGGAAACACCATATATTTT. Protein sequence: CASSLVGGNSGNTIYF.

To note about this clone: Other DNA sequences in the sample encode the same CDR3. The CDR3 sequence: CASSPDRSSGNTIYF. The CDR3 nucleotides read TGTGCCAGCAGTCCCGACAGGAGCTCTGGAAACACCATATATTTT. The chain carries TRBV7-9 and TRBJ1-3, with a weak D call TRBD1 (6 bases). V shed 6 bases and J shed 0 bases, with 12 bases lying between them. The CDR3 spans 15 residues. Germline V gives CDR1 SEHNR, CDR2 FQNEAQ (reference sequence).

This clone was observed a few times. The V gene is TRBV18, the J gene TRBJ2-2; 9 bases align to TRBD1. V gave up 3 bases and J gave up 1 base; unmatched junction bases: 3. CDR1 KGHSH and CDR2 LQKENI come from the germline V gene. The length of the CDR3 is 16 residues. CDR3 amino acids: CASSPPGQGNTGELFF. The CDR3 region has the DNA TGTGCCAGCTCACCCCCGGGACAGGGGAACACCGGGGAGCTGTTTTTT.

This clone was seen just once. This rearrangement joins TRBV7-9 to TRBJ2-2; 9 bases align to TRBD1. The CDR3 runs 15 residues. V shed 5 bases and J 4 bases; nucleotides not matched to a gene: 5. CDR1 is SEHNR and CDR2 is FQNEAQ in the germline V gene (reference sequence). The CDR3, as DNA: TGTGCCAGCAGCCACGGACAGGGGAGCACCGGGGAGCTGTTTTTT. This translates into CASSHGQGSTGELFF. Together with reference TRBV7-9 and TRBJ2-2, the CDR3 gives the full variable domain: DTGVSQNPRHKITKRGQNVTFRCDPISEHNRLYWYRQTLGQGPEFLTYFQNEAQLEKSRLLSDRFSAERPKGSFSTLEIQRTEQGDSAMYLCASSHGQGSTGELFFGEGSRLTVL.

The V gene is TRBV30, the J gene TRBJ1-2; D gene unclear. The V and J ends lost 3 bases and 6 bases respectively, with 14 bases between them. The germline V gene has CDR1 GTSNPN and CDR2 SVGIG (reference sequence). The CDR3 runs to 13 residues. The CDR3 protein is CAWRELGGNGYTF. In DNA, the CDR3 is TGTGCCTGGAGGGAGTTAGGCGGGAATGGCTACACCTTC.

The J gene is TRBJ2-3, the V gene TRBV21-1; the tabulated D call, TRBD1, remains unverified against the DNA. TRBV21-1 is deemed a pseudogene. The CDR3 loop spans 15 amino acids. For the CDR3, the DNA is TGTGCCAGCAACCCCGGACAGGGGGGCACAGATACGCAGTATTTT. It yields the protein CASNPGQGGTDTQYF.

This rearrangement joins TRBV5-1 to TRBJ2-3; TRBD2 matches at 11 bases. V lost 2 bases, J lost 5 bases, and 4 bases stayed unmatched. The germline CDR1 and CDR2 sequences are SGHRS and YFSETQ. CDR3 length equals 15 residues. CDR3 DNA sequence: TGCGCCAGCAGCTTAACCGGGACTAGCGGAGATACGCAGTATTTT. Translation gives CASSLTGTSGDTQYF.

The chain uses TRBV18 and TRBJ1-2; D is unresolved. Trimming removed 2 bases from V and 8 bases from J, with 12 bases in between. Germline CDR1 and CDR2: KGHSH and LQKENI. This CDR3 has 13 amino acids. This CDR3 reads CASSPIAGEGYTF. The CDR3 region has the DNA TGTGCCAGCTCACCAATTGCAGGTGAAGGCTACACCTTC.